The text below deals with one T cell receptor beta chain. The data were obtained in a study of blood T cell repertoires in COVID-19. On the study more broadly: Material from acute and convalescent COVID-19 was sourced from the United States, Italy and Spain. T cells, B-cell-depleted T cells, or PBMCs provided the cDNA or gDNA that served as material.

Per the authors' pipeline: Estimation of nucleated cell counts was performed using reference gene primer amplification. Some clones are missing from TCRdb's copy, which holds only in-frame ones; the method was immunoSEQ multiplex PCR. V, J and clone size are taken as reported in that table, and D and trimming were inferred from the DNA itself. The table lists about 200,000 clones, about 80% of them singletons. V gave up 3 bases and J gave up 7 bases; unmatched junction bases: 10. CDR3 size: 17 residues. Germline V CDR1 and CDR2: SNHLY, FYNNEI. The Seattle site enrolled patients during active infection and followed them longitudinally.

The source material was peripheral blood. The gene calls are TRBV2 and TRBJ1-6, with TRBD1 identical over 9 bases. The TCR sequence derives from an elderly woman with COVID-19, enrolled during active disease. In nucleotides, the CDR3 is TGTGCCAGCAGTGAGTCCGGTACAGGGGGCGTAAATTCACCCCTCCACTTT. This sequence encodes CASSESGTGGVNSPLHF.